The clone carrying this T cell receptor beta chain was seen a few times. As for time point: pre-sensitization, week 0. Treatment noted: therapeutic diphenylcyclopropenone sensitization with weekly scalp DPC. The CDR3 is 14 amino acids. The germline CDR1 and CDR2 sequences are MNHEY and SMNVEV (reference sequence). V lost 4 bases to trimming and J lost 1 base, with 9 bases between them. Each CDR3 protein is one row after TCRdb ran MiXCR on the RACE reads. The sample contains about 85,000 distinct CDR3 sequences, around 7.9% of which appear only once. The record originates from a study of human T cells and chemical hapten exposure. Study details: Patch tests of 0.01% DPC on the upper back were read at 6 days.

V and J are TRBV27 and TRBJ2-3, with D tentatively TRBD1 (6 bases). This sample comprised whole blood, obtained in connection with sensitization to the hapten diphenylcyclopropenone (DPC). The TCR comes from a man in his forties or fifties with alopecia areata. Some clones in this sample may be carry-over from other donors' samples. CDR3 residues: CASSWAGGTDTQYF. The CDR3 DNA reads TGTGCCAGCAGTTGGGCAGGGGGCACAGATACGCAGTATTTT.